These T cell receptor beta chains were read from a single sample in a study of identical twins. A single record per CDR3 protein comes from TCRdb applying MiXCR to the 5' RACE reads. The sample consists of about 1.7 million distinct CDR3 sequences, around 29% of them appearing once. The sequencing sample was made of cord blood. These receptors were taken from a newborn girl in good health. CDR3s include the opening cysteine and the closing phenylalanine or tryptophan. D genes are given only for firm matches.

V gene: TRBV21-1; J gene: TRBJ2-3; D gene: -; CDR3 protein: CASSRKCGTKDTQYF
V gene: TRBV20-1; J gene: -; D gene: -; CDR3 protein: CSASRDSSETQYF
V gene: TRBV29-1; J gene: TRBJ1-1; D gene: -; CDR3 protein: CSVDGKLDTEAFF
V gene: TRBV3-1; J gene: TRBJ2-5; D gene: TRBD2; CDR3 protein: CASSQVAGGRETQYF
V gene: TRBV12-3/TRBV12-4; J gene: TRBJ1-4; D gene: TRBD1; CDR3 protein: CASCKRDRGEKLFF
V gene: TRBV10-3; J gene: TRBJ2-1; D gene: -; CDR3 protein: CALGRGPLNEQFF
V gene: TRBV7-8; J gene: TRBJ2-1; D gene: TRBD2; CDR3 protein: CASSFPLTSGGVGEQFF
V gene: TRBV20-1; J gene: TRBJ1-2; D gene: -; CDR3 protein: CSASIHDPTYYGYTF
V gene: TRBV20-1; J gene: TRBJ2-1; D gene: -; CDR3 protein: CSARDPPHNEQFF
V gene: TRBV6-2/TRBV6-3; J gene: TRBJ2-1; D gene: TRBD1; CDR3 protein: CASTLDGQDNEQFF